The next 18 T cell receptor beta chains were all read from a single sample in a study of blood T cell repertoires in COVID-19. Only in-frame clones appear in the TCRdb table, and some are missing; sequencing was by immunoSEQ multiplex PCR. The table includes approximately 150,000 clones, approximately 86% detected once. Material: peripheral blood. The receptors were gathered from a man between 65 and 79 years old with acute or convalescent COVID-19.

This chain connects TRBV28 to TRBJ1-4; D ambiguous. Germline V gene sequence: CDR1 MDHEN, CDR2 SYDVKM. CDR3 length equals 13 residues. Trimming took 2 bases from V and 5 from J, leaving 6 bases between them. CDR3 region: CASSLGQNEKLFF. CDR3 DNA sequence: TGTGCCAGCAGTTTAGGCCAGAATGAAAAACTGTTTTTT.

The chain joins TRBV20-1 to TRBJ2-2; TRBD1 agrees at 12 bases. V was pared by 3 bases and J by 1 base, with 3 bases of the junction left unmatched. The CDR3 extends over 16 amino acids. Per the germline V gene, CDR1 is DFQATT and CDR2 is SNEGSKA (reference sequence). The CDR3 region is CSASGTGGGNTGELFF. The CDR3 coding sequence is TGCAGTGCTAGTGGGACAGGGGGCGGGAACACCGGGGAGCTGTTTTTT.

The chain employs TRBV7-2 and TRBJ2-3; TRBD2 agrees at 7 bases. J was trimmed by 2 bases and V by 3 bases; bases with no gene match: 14. CDR1 SGHTA and CDR2 FQGNSA come from the germline V gene. The CDR3 totals 18 residues. The CDR3 DNA reads TGTGCCAGCAGCTTCCCCTCCGGGACTAACCAACTCACAGATACGCAGTATTTT. Translating gives CASSFPSGTNQLTDTQYF.

This CDR3 reads CASSFLNAGTGSYEQYF. CDR3 in DNA: TGTGCCAGCAGCTTCTTAAATGCCGGGACAGGGTCCTACGAGCAGTACTTC. The J gene is TRBJ2-7, the V gene TRBV5-8, with TRBD1 matching over 9 bases. The CDR3 runs to 17 residues. CDR1 and CDR2 from the germline V gene are SGHTS and YDEGEE. The V gene end was trimmed by 2 bases and the J gene end by 1 base; junction bases not matched to a gene: 10.

The chain is built from TRBV4-3 and TRBJ2-4; tentative D call: TRBD1 (6 bases). The germline gives CDR1 LGHNA, CDR2 YSLEER. The CDR3 contains 17 residues. V was pared by 0 bases and J by 6 bases, with 18 bases between. The CDR3 protein is CASSQDFLQGVGNIQYF. As DNA, the CDR3 is TGCGCCAGCAGCCAAGATTTTCTACAGGGAGTTGGAAACATTCAGTACTTC.

This chain uses TRBV6-2 or TRBV6-3 with TRBJ2-3; 16 bases agree with TRBD2. This CDR3 comprises 21 residues. V lost 2 bases to trimming and J lost 3 bases; unmatched junction nucleotides: 14. In germline, CDR1 is MNHEY, CDR2 SVGEGT. The CDR3 nucleotides read TGTGCCAGCAGTTACCCCCTCGGGACTAGCGGGAGGGGAAGAGGGACAGATACGCAGTATTTT. Encoded protein: CASSYPLGTSGRGRGTDTQYF.

V usage is TRBV5-1 and J usage is TRBJ2-1; 7 nucleotides match TRBD2. The trim removed 1 base at V and 0 bases at J, leaving 7 bases unmatched. There are 17 residues in the CDR3. CDR1 is SGHRS, CDR2 YFSETQ, per germline. For the CDR3, the DNA is TGCGCCAGCAGCTTGTTCACTAGCGTCAGCTCCTACAATGAGCAGTTCTTC. It specifies CASSLFTSVSSYNEQFF.

The gene calls are TRBV9 and TRBJ2-2; 8 bases map to TRBD2. J gave up 5 bases and V 3 bases, and 12 bases lay outside the gene matches. This CDR3 spans 17 amino acids. Germline V gene lookup returns CDR1 SGDLS and CDR2 YYNGEE. In DNA form, the CDR3 reads TGTGCCAGCAGCGCCACAGCGGGAGCGGGGGTGACCGGGGAGCTGTTTTTT. It specifies CASSATAGAGVTGELFF.

This chain links TRBV7-3 with TRBJ2-3; no clear D. The CDR3 is 12 amino acids. Trimming took 1 base from V and 6 from J, leaving 5 bases between them. Germline CDR1 SGHTA, CDR2 FQGTGA. This chain's CDR3 is CASSLRADTQYF. The CDR3 nucleotides read TGTGCCAGCAGCTTAAGAGCCGATACGCAGTATTTT.

The V gene is TRBV2, the J gene TRBJ2-1; the match to TRBD1 covers 11 bases. This CDR3 is built from 14 residues. Trimming at V came to 8 bases and at J to 4 bases, leaving 4 bases not matched to a gene. Germline assignment: CDR1 SNHLY and CDR2 FYNNEI. Here the CDR3 reads CASQGQGVYNEQFF. CDR3 in DNA: TGTGCCAGCCAGGGACAGGGGGTGTACAATGAGCAGTTCTTC.

This clone has only one observation. The genes are TRBV27 and TRBJ1-2; 9 nucleotides match TRBD1. Germline lookup yields CDR1 MNHEY and CDR2 SMNVEV (reference sequence). V was pared by 6 bases and J by 0 bases, with 11 bases of the junction left unmatched. The CDR3 loop spans 17 amino acids. Here the CDR3 reads CASSLRGGQGSNYGYTF. CDR3 nucleotides: TGTGCCAGCAGCCTAAGGGGGGGACAGGGATCTAACTATGGCTACACCTTC.

V gene TRBV9 combines with J gene TRBJ1-1; D not resolved. V lost 0 bases and J lost 5, with 8 bases in between. The CDR3 is 13 residues long. Germline loops: CDR1 SGDLS, CDR2 YYNGEE. CDR3 sequence reads: CASSVEWRTEAFF. CDR3 DNA: TGTGCCAGCAGCGTAGAGTGGAGGACTGAAGCTTTCTTT.

V is TRBV21-1 and J is TRBJ1-1; the D call TRBD1 from the table was never checked on the DNA. TRBV21-1 is deemed a pseudogene. The length of the CDR3 is 15 residues. CDR3 sequence: CASSKAISGQAEAFF. In nucleotides, the CDR3 is TGTGCCAGCAGCAAAGCAATTTCAGGACAGGCGGAAGCTTTCTTT.

The chain links TRBV7-9 to TRBJ2-7; D unresolved. CDR1 SEHNR and CDR2 FQNEAQ come from the germline V gene (reference sequence). The CDR3 has 13 residues. Trimming stripped 4 bases from V and 2 bases from J, with 9 bases between. In nucleotides, the CDR3 is TGTGCCAGCAGCTGGTCTAGTGCCTACGAGCAGTACTTC. It yields the protein CASSWSSAYEQYF.

In this sample, this clone turned up once. The V gene is TRBV9, the J gene TRBJ2-5; D is perhaps TRBD1 (6 bases). Trimming stripped 4 bases from V and 0 bases from J, with 13 bases between. CDR3 length: 15 residues. Germline V gene lookup returns CDR1 SGDLS and CDR2 YYNGEE. The CDR3 reads CASSPQGDNQETQYF. The CDR3 DNA sequence: TGTGCCAGCAGCCCTCAAGGGGACAACCAAGAGACCCAGTACTTC.

V usage is TRBV3-1 (or the pseudogene TRBV3-2) and J usage is TRBJ1-4, with TRBD1 identical over 9 bases. Losses at the gene ends were 5 bases for V and 7 bases for J; bases not matched to a gene: 8. CDR3 length: 15 residues. Germline lookup yields CDR1 LGHDT and CDR2 YNNKEL (reference sequence). Written as DNA, the CDR3 is TGTGCCAGCAGCGCAACAGGGGGCGAAGGTGAAAAACTGTTTTTT. As protein: CASSATGGEGEKLFF.

V is TRBV2 and J is TRBJ2-2; TRBD2 aligns across 11 bases. CDR3 length: 16 residues. J lost 5 bases, V lost 7 bases, and 9 bases had no gene match. Germline CDR1 SNHLY, CDR2 FYNNEI. CDR3 DNA sequence: TGTGCCAGCAAGGTAGCTAGCGGGAGGCTGACCGGGGAGCTGTTTTTT. Translating it yields CASKVASGRLTGELFF.

The chain recombines TRBV2 with TRBJ1-4, with D uncertain. The CDR3 has 15 amino acids. Trimming removed 2 bases at V and 2 bases at J, with 9 bases between. CDR1 and CDR2 from the germline V gene are SNHLY and FYNNEI. CDR3 protein: CASSELGSTNEKLFF. DNA of the CDR3: TGTGCCAGCAGTGAACTCGGGAGCACTAATGAAAAACTGTTTTTT.